This T cell receptor (beta chain) is drawn from a study of T-cell memory formation after mild COVID-19. Study details: The two donors had largely donor-specific TCR clusters.

TCRdb re-called the 5' RACE reads through MiXCR, storing one row per CDR3 protein. The top ten hold around 12% of the sample, which has about half a million distinct CDR3 sequences, around a sixth seen once. The CDR3 has 15 amino acids. Germline V gene lookup returns CDR1 SGHRS and CDR2 YFSETQ. Between the trimmed V and J ends, which lost 0 bases and 8 bases, there was a span of 14 bases. Sequenced material: PBMCs or a T cell subset sorted from them (not recorded which). The chain employs TRBV5-1 and TRBJ1-4, with D maybe TRBD1 (6 bases). The receptor's source is an adult woman who had mild COVID-19 (a few samples of this study predate the infection). Cell type and time point are not known. As DNA, the CDR3 is TGCGCCAGCAGCTTGGCGGCAGGGGTAGAGGAAAAACTGTTTTTT. This translates into CASSLAAGVEEKLFF.